This T cell receptor beta chain comes out of a study of cytomegalovirus exposure and HLA in healthy donors. In its sample, this clone was seen a few times. The antigen remains undetermined. Primers for the PCR totalled 60 Vbeta and 13 Jbeta. Per the original data handling: In a later analysis, roughly 11 million of approximately 81 million unique beta chains occurred in at least two donors. Method: immunoSEQ multiplex PCR; TCRdb's copy keeps in-frame clones and lacks some. V and J calls and clone size are given by that table; D and trimming were obtained from the DNA. The sample records over 100,000 clones, 8.9% being singletons. Study conclusions and caveats: The classifier, whose performance was assessed in both the original and validation cohorts, reportedly diagnosed cytomegalovirus status with high specificity and sensitivity. Most CMV-associated TCR beta chains were later found to appear HLA-restricted. A later analysis, which compared TCR beta chains of equal frequency, found the HLA-associated ones more clonally expanded.

Germline assignment: CDR1 KGHSH and CDR2 LQKENI. V was pared by 0 bases and J by 1 base, with 12 bases between. There are 16 residues in the CDR3. Source material: PBMCs. The origin of this receptor is a woman in her 40s in good health and CMV-seropositive. This chain joins TRBV18 and TRBJ1-1; tentatively, D is TRBD1 (6 bases). The CDR3 nucleotides are TGTGCCAGCTCACCACCGGGTCAGGGGAGGAACACTGAAGCTTTCTTT. Translation gives CASSPPGQGRNTEAFF. Together with reference TRBV18 and TRBJ1-1, the CDR3 gives the full variable domain: NAGVMQNPRHLVRRRGQEARLRCSPMKGHSHVYWYRQLPEEGLKFMVYLQKENIIDESGMPKERFSAEFPKEGPSILRIQQVVRGDSAAYFCASSPPGQGRNTEAFFGQGTRLTVV.